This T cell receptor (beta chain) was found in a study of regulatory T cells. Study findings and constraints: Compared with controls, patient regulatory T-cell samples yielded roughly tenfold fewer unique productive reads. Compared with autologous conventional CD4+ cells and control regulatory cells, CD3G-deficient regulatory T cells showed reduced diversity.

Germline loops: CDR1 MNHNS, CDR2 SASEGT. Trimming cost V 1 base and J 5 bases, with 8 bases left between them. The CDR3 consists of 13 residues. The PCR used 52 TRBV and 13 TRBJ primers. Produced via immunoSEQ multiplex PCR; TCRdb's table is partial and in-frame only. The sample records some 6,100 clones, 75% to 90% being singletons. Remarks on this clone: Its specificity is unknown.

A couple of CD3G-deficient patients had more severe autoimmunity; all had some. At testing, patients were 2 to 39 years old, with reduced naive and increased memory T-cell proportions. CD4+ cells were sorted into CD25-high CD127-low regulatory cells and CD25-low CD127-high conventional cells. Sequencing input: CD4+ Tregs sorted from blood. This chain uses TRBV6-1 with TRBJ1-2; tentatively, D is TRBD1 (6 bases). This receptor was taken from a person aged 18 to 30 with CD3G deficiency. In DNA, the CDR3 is TGTGCCAGCAGTGAAGAGGGGGGTTATGGCTACACCTTC. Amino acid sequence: CASSEEGGYGYTF.